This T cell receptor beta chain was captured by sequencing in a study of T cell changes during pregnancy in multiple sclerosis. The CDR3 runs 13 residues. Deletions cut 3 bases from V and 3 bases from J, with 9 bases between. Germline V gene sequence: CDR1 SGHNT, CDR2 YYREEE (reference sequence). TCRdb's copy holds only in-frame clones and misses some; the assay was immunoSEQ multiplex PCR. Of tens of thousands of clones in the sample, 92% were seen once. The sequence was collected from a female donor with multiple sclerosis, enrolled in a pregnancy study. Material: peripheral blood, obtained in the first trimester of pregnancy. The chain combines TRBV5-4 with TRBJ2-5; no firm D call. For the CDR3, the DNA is TGTGCCAGCAGCTCCCCCCGGGAAGAGACCCAGTACTTC. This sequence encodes CASSSPREETQYF.